This is a list of T cell receptor beta chains from one sample in a study of vaccination and CD4 T cells after COVID-19. These TCRs' antigens remain unknown. MiXCR, applied by TCRdb to the PCR reads, yields one record per CDR3 protein. The sample consists of 10,000 or so distinct CDR3 sequences, 50% to 60% of them appearing once. The sample comprised CD4+ T cells from blood, cultured in vitro. The receptors were gathered from a human donor who had recovered from COVID-19. CDR3s include the opening cysteine and the closing phenylalanine or tryptophan. Fields, in order: J gene, clone size, V gene, D gene, CDR3 DNA, CDR3 protein. D genes are given only for firm matches. Some rows mark clone size as missing; the rest say once, few, many or name a class of expanded clone.

TRBJ2-5 | - | TRBV7-9 | - | TGTGCCAGCAGCCCCATGAGGACGGTCACGGAAGAGACCCAGTACTTC | CASSPMRTVTEETQYF
TRBJ1-5 | - | TRBV20-1 | - | TGCAGTGCTAGAGATCCGAGAGGGGGATTGAATCAGCCCCAGCATTTT | CSARDPRGGLNQPQHF
TRBJ2-7 | few | TRBV20-1 | TRBD2 | TGCAGTGCTTTAGCGGGGGGCTCCTACGAGCAGTACTTC | CSALAGGSYEQYF
TRBJ1-6 | - | TRBV6-5 | TRBD1 | TGTGCCAGCAGTTACGAGGGACAGCCTAATTCACCCCTCCACTTT | CASSYEGQPNSPLHF
TRBJ1-3 | - | TRBV12-3/TRBV12-4 | - | TGTGCCAGCAGTTTAGGTGGTGCAGGGGGAAACACCATATATTTT | CASSLGGAGGNTIYF
TRBJ2-2 | - | TRBV27 | TRBD2 | TGTGCCAGTTCTTCCAGCGGGATAATTTCCGCCGGGGAGCTGTTTTTT | CASSSSGIISAGELFF
TRBJ1-1 | - | TRBV6-5 | - | TGTGCCAGCAGTTACCGGATAGACGGGAACACTGAAGCTTTCTTT | CASSYRIDGNTEAFF
TRBJ1-3 | - | TRBV18 | - | TGTGCCAGCACCACGTGGACCTACTCTGGAAACACCATATATTTT | CASTTWTYSGNTIYF
TRBJ2-7 | - | TRBV20-1 | TRBD1 | TGCAGTGCTTGGACAGGGGTAAGCGGATACTACGAGCAGTACTTC | CSAWTGVSGYYEQYF
TRBJ1-6 | few | TRBV18 | - | TGTGCCAGCTCACCAGAGGTAGCAGTAAATTCACCCCTCCACTTT | CASSPEVAVNSPLHF
TRBJ1-5 | few | TRBV7-6 | - | TGTGCCAGCAGCTTAGGTTCTTTTGGCAGGGAGGTCGGGCAGCCCCAGCATTTT | CASSLGSFGREVGQPQHF
TRBJ1-1 | - | TRBV7-9 | - | TGTGCCAGCAACGTCCCTCGGGACGGAACTGAAGCTTTCTTT | CASNVPRDGTEAFF
TRBJ1-6 | - | TRBV28 | TRBD1 | TGTGCCAGCAGTTTAACAGGGGGCGGACATTCACCCCTCCACTTT | CASSLTGGGHSPLHF
TRBJ2-2 | few | TRBV7-8 | - | TGTGCCAGCAGCTTAAGGGTGTTGACCGGGGAGCTGTTTTTT | CASSLRVLTGELFF
TRBJ2-5 | - | TRBV7-3 | - | TGTGCCAGCAGCTTAATTGGGGCACAAGAGACCCAGTACTTC | CASSLIGAQETQYF
TRBJ2-5 | - | TRBV19 | - | TGTGCCAGTAGTAGGAATACTGAGACCCAGTACTTC | CASSRNTETQYF
TRBJ2-3 | - | TRBV10-3 | - | TGTGCCATCAGTGAAGCGGCGGCTACCACAGATACGCAGTATTTT | CAISEAAATTDTQYF
TRBJ1-2 | few | TRBV27 | - | TGTGCCAGCAGTAGAGACAGGATCGACTATGGCTACACCTTC | CASSRDRIDYGYTF
TRBJ2-7 | - | TRBV6-1 | - | TGTGCCAGCAGTGATCAGACAGGTAGCTCCTACGAGCAGTACTTC | CASSDQTGSSYEQYF
TRBJ2-7 | few | TRBV20-1 | TRBD1 | TGCAGTGCTAGAGATCTAGGACAGGGGCAAATTTACGAGCAGTACTTC | CSARDLGQGQIYEQYF
TRBJ1-2 | - | TRBV9 | TRBD1 | TGTGCCAGCAGCGCCGGACAGGGGGCAAACTATGGCTACACCTTC | CASSAGQGANYGYTF
TRBJ2-7 | - | TRBV11-3 | TRBD1 | TGTGCCAGCAGCTTAGATGAGGTACAGGGGTACGAGCAGTACTTC | CASSLDEVQGYEQYF
TRBJ1-2 | - | TRBV20-1 | - | TGCAGTGCTAAGCCGATGGGGAGCTACACCTTC | CSAKPMGSYTF
TRBJ2-7 | - | TRBV6-1 | TRBD2 | TGTGCCAGCAGGACTTCCGGGGGGACCGCCTACGAGCAGTACTTC | CASRTSGGTAYEQYF
TRBJ2-3 | - | TRBV2 | - | TGTGCCAGCAGTGGGACCCGAGGGGCAGATACGCAGTATTTT | CASSGTRGADTQYF
TRBJ1-1 | few | TRBV27 | - | TGTGCCAGCAGTTGGCAGGGGAACACTGAAGCTTTCTTT | CASSWQGNTEAFF
TRBJ1-1 | - | TRBV20-1 | - | TGCAGTTCAGAAACACAGGGCGTTGAAGCTTTCTTT | CSSETQGVEAFF
TRBJ2-5 | - | TRBV6-4 | TRBD2 | TGTGCCAGCAGTGAAGGAGCGGGGGCTCAAGAGACCCAGTACTTC | CASSEGAGAQETQYF
TRBJ1-2 | few | TRBV6-5 | - | TGTGCCAGCAGTTACCCGGATGCTAGCGGCTACACCTTC | CASSYPDASGYTF
TRBJ1-6 | - | TRBV7-2 | - | TGTGCCAGCAGGTTGAGACGGAATAATTCACCCCTCCACTTT | CASRLRRNNSPLHF
TRBJ2-7 | few | TRBV20-1 | TRBD2 | TGCAGTGCTCAGGGACTAGGCGGGGAGCAGTACTTC | CSAQGLGGEQYF
TRBJ2-3 | - | TRBV11-3 | - | TGTGCCAGCAGGAAGGGGGTAAACACAGATACGCAGTATTTT | CASRKGVNTDTQYF
TRBJ1-1 | - | TRBV7-2 | - | TGTGCCAGCAGCTCGATCAGTGGGAACACTGAAGCTTTCTTT | CASSSISGNTEAFF
TRBJ1-2 | - | TRBV19 | TRBD1 | TGTGCCAGTAGGGGGACAGGGGGTAACTATGGCTACACCTTC | CASRGTGGNYGYTF
TRBJ2-1 | - | TRBV2 | - | TGTGCCAGCCGGGGGAGGACTGAGCAGTTCTTC | CASRGRTEQFF